One and the same sample provided the 32 T cell receptor beta chains below, sequenced in a study of Ad26.COV2.S vaccination and SARS-CoV-2 variants (dated by TCRdb to the early 2020s). This sample's treatment or condition label indicates: 19 received Ad26.COV2.S at low or high dose, single or two shots; 5 received placebo; per-sample allocation not given. For vaccine and placebo recipients, repertoires were sequenced using samples collected on day 63 after the first injection. Library method: the immunoSEQ multiplex PCR assay. Here the immuneACCESS table is served through TCRdb, limited to in-frame sequences with V and J called. Missing clones are a known gap in these copies; in checked studies unresolved V genes cover under half, and the rest lacks a known reason. The sample yields about 370,000 clones; over 75% were counted once. Of the sample, around 1.9% is held by the ten largest clones. The source material was peripheral blood, sampled in a trial of Ad26.COV2.S vaccine versus placebo. Source of these receptors: a person aged 18-60 years who received the Ad26.COV2.S COVID-19 vaccine or a placebo.

The genes are TRBV28 and TRBJ2-7; D possibly uses TRBD1 or TRBD2 (5 bases each). Trimming removed 6 bases at V and 7 bases at J, with 19 bases between. This CDR3 contains 14 residues. The V gene's germline CDR1 is MDHEN and CDR2 SYDVKM. Here the CDR3 reads CASSPAGTPREQYF. In DNA, the CDR3 is TGTGCCAGCAGCCCGGCCGGGACCCCGAGGGAGCAGTACTTC.

About this clone itself: This may stem from a read error, because a much larger clone lies one nucleotide away. The chain recombines TRBV5-5 with TRBJ2-2; D gene uncertain. CDR3 length: 14 amino acids. The germline V gene has CDR1 SGHKS and CDR2 YYEKEE (reference sequence). The V end lost 0 bases, the J end lost 0 bases, and 3 bases lay between the germline ends. CDR3 nucleotide sequence: TGTGCCAGCAGCTTGGTCGCGAACACCGGGGAGCTGTTTTTT. It specifies CASSLVANTGELFF.

The chain carries TRBV7-8 and TRBJ2-7; D is uncertain. V gave up 9 bases and J gave up 1 base, with 13 bases separating them. The V gene's germline CDR1 is SGHVS and CDR2 FQNEAQ. The CDR3 sequence is 13 residues long. The CDR3, as DNA: TGTGCCAGTGGTCCCCGATGGTCCTACGAGCAGTACTTC. This translates into CASGPRWSYEQYF.

This chain uses TRBV14 with TRBJ2-7; D is possibly TRBD1 (6 bases). Germline-derived CDR1 and CDR2 are SGHDN and FVKESK. Trimming left V 1 base short and J 4 bases short, with 23 bases between. This CDR3 spans 18 amino acids. CDR3 sequence (DNA): TGTGCCAGCAGCCAAGCACGCTACAGGGTCGCTACCTTATACGAGCAGTACTTC. This translates into CASSQARYRVATLYEQYF. The whole variable domain, remainder taken from reference TRBV14 and TRBJ2-7, is EAGVTQFPSHSVIEKGQTVTLRCDPISGHDNLYWYRRVMGKEIKFLLHFVKESKQDESGMPNNRFLAERTGGTYSTLKVQPAELEDSGVYFCASSQARYRVATLYEQYFGPGTRLTVT.

There are a few counts of this clone. The chain carries TRBV7-2 and TRBJ2-7, with 16 bases matching TRBD2. Germline-derived CDR1 and CDR2 are SGHTA and FQGNSA. This CDR3 is built from 17 residues. The J segment lost 2 bases and the V segment lost 4 bases, leaving 5 bases of the junction unmatched. The CDR3 loop is CASSSRGTSGRAYEQYF. CDR3 nucleotides: TGTGCCAGCAGCTCCCGTGGGACTAGCGGGAGGGCCTACGAGCAGTACTTC.

The V and J genes are TRBV28 and TRBJ1-4; D ambiguous. V lost 1 base and J 3 bases, leaving 3 bases between the germline ends. Germline values: CDR1 MDHEN, CDR2 SYDVKM. This CDR3 contains 13 residues. The CDR3 here is CASSLLANEKLFF. The CDR3 bases are TGTGCCAGCAGTTTATTAGCTAATGAAAAACTGTTTTTT. Full variable domain (remainder filled in from reference TRBV28 and TRBJ1-4): DVKVTQSSRYLVKRTGEKVFLECVQDMDHENMFWYRQDPGLGLRLIYFSYDVKMKEKGDIPEGYSVSREKKERFSLILESASTNQTSMYLCASSLLANEKLFFGSGTQLSVL.

The CDR3 reads CATSARLGETNEQFF. DNA for the CDR3: TGTGCCACCAGTGCGCGACTAGGAGAGACAAATGAGCAGTTCTTC. This sequence joins TRBV24-1 and TRBJ2-1, with D possibly matching TRBD2 (6 bases). Deletions cut 5 bases from V and 7 bases from J, with 17 bases between. The CDR3 runs to 15 residues. Looked up from germline, CDR1 is KGHDR and CDR2 is SFDVKD.

The chain combines TRBV28 with TRBJ1-4, with 7 nucleotides matching TRBD1. Trimming took 3 bases from V and 7 from J; bases not matched to a gene: 8. CDR3 length: 15 residues. CDR1 and CDR2 from the germline V gene are MDHEN and SYDVKM. CDR3 sequence (DNA): TGTGCCAGCAGTTTGGGACAGTCAGGTAGTGAAAAACTGTTTTTT. This codes for CASSLGQSGSEKLFF.

J is TRBJ1-5 and V is TRBV7-8, with D possibly matching TRBD1 (6 bases). CDR1 is SGHVS, CDR2 FQNEAQ, per germline. CDR3 length equals 16 residues. V was clipped by 2 bases and J by 11 bases, with 22 bases between them. Here the CDR3 reads CASSLRGHGETGTQHF. The DNA for the CDR3 is TGTGCCAGCAGCTTAAGGGGACACGGTGAAACGGGGACCCAGCATTTT.

This chain uses TRBV29-1 with TRBJ2-1; 9 bases match TRBD2. The CDR3 is 16 residues long. V lost 2 bases, J lost 7 bases, and 12 bases stayed unmatched. Germline assignment: CDR1 SQVTM and CDR2 ANQGSEA. The CDR3 here is CSVELAGRGRWNEQFF. The CDR3 DNA reads as TGCAGCGTTGAACTAGCGGGAAGGGGTAGGTGGAATGAGCAGTTCTTC.

This chain connects TRBV30 to TRBJ2-7; D possibly matches TRBD1 or TRBD2 (6 bases each). Trimming stripped 7 bases from V and 7 bases from J, with 20 bases between. Germline CDR1 reads GTSNPN; CDR2 reads SVGIG (reference sequence). This CDR3 spans 13 amino acids. CDR3 amino acids: CASQETGAGEQYF. The CDR3 DNA sequence: TGTGCCTCTCAGGAGACGGGGGCCGGGGAGCAGTACTTC.

The CDR3 reads CASSLVPGGRTEAFF. The CDR3 nucleotides read TGCGCCAGCAGCTTGGTGCCAGGGGGCCGGACTGAAGCTTTCTTT. The V and J genes are TRBV5-1 and TRBJ1-1; TRBD1 matches at 8 bases. The CDR3 has 15 amino acids. Germline values: CDR1 SGHRS, CDR2 YFSETQ. V lost 0 bases to trimming and J lost 5 bases; unmatched junction nucleotides: 6.

The chain recombines TRBV4-1 with TRBJ1-2; tentatively, D is TRBD1 (6 bases). V was pared by 1 base and J by 3 bases, with 6 bases between. Germline V gene data show CDR1 as MGHRA and CDR2 as YSYEKL. CDR3 length: 13 residues. The CDR3 DNA reads as TGCGCCAGCAGCCAAGGACAGGACTATGGCTACACCTTC. Protein: CASSQGQDYGYTF.

This rearrangement joins TRBV30 to TRBJ1-6, with D unclear. The CDR3 has 15 residues. Germline values: CDR1 GTSNPN, CDR2 SVGIG (reference sequence). The V and J ends lost 0 bases and 4 bases respectively, with 10 bases between them. The CDR3 sequence: CAWSVRGQYNSPLHF. The CDR3 nucleotides are TGTGCCTGGAGTGTACGAGGGCAGTATAATTCACCCCTCCACTTT.

The chain has TRBV19 and TRBJ1-6; 7 positions match TRBD1. V trimming: 5 bases; J trimming: 11 bases; junction bases outside the gene matches: 9. Germline V gives CDR1 LNHDA, CDR2 SQIVND (reference sequence). This CDR3 has 14 residues. The CDR3 reads CASSAGTAYPPLHF. In DNA form, the CDR3 reads TGTGCCAGTAGTGCCGGGACAGCTTATCCACCCCTCCACTTT.

This chain joins TRBV19 and TRBJ1-2, with D maybe TRBD1 (6 bases). Per the germline V gene, CDR1 is LNHDA and CDR2 is SQIVND (reference sequence). The CDR3 is 15 residues long. V shed 4 bases and J shed 1 base, with 13 bases lying between them. The CDR3 nucleotides read TGTGCCAGTAGTACCGGGACAAATCTTAACTATGGCTACACCTTC. It codes for CASSTGTNLNYGYTF.

The J gene is TRBJ1-1, the V gene TRBV5-6; D is uncertain. This CDR3 has 18 amino acids. Trimming pared 4 bases from V and 4 bases from J, leaving 26 bases between. Germline V gene data show CDR1 as SGHDT and CDR2 as YYEEEE. CDR3 DNA sequence: TGTGCCAGCAGCCCAGGATTGGGAGCCATCGGCGGTAGCACTGAAGCTTTCTTT. It specifies CASSPGLGAIGGSTEAFF.

This clone turned up a few times. The chain carries TRBV6-6 and TRBJ2-7; 7 nucleotides align to TRBD2. This CDR3 spans 16 amino acids. The germline V gene has CDR1 MNHNY and CDR2 SVGAGI (reference sequence). With 4 bases clipped from V and 0 bases from J, the junction kept 9 bases outside the gene matches. Here the CDR3 DNA reads TGTGCCAGCAGTTCCCGGGGAGGGGACTCCTCCTACGAGCAGTACTTC. Its protein product is CASSSRGGDSSYEQYF.

This sequence joins TRBV30 and TRBJ2-2; TRBD2 aligns across 8 bases. Germline V CDR1 and CDR2: GTSNPN, SVGIG (reference sequence). CDR3 length: 12 residues. J was trimmed by 17 bases and V by 0 bases; bases with no gene match: 8. CDR3 sequence: CAWSVQGLDIFF. The CDR3, as DNA: TGTGCCTGGAGTGTTCAGGGACTAGACATTTTTTTT.

The chain carries TRBV4-1 and TRBJ2-7, with TRBD2 matching over 8 bases. CDR3 length: 15 amino acids. V was clipped by 4 bases and J by 2 bases; unmatched bases: 7. CDR1 MGHRA and CDR2 YSYEKL come from the germline V gene. CDR3 nucleotides: TGCGCCAGCAGCCTCGGACTAGCTGCAACCTACGAGCAGTACTTC. Translated, it gives CASSLGLAATYEQYF.

A note on this clone: Since the CDR3 does not end with the conserved phenylalanine or tryptophan, this likely comes from a read error. It is unclear where the CDR3 begins or ends on the DNA, so no DNA is shown, and the CDR3 is as TCRdb lists it. V gene TRBV25-1 combines with J gene TRBJ1-2. The CDR3 spans 12 residues, counting both ends. Germline assignment: CDR1 MGHDK and CDR2 SYGVNS. This CDR3 is CASSEKGGRRPE.

The rearrangement links TRBV3-1 (or the pseudogene TRBV3-2) to TRBJ1-1; TRBD1 is a possible D gene (6 bases). Germline values: CDR1 LGHDT, CDR2 YNNKEL (reference sequence). The CDR3 has 13 amino acids. Trimming took off 9 bases at V and 3 bases at J, with 14 bases between the two ends. In DNA form, the CDR3 reads TGTGCCAGTACAGGGCTGGGGTACACTGAAGCTTTCTTT. Amino acid sequence: CASTGLGYTEAFF.

The V gene is TRBV5-4, the J gene TRBJ2-7; TRBD1 might be the D (5 bases). CDR1 is SGHNT, CDR2 YYREEE, per germline (reference sequence). Trimming stripped 3 bases from V and 6 bases from J, with 16 bases between. The CDR3 spans 14 residues. CDR3 region: CASSYGRRDGEQYF. In DNA form, the CDR3 reads TGTGCCAGCAGCTATGGGCGCAGGGATGGCGAGCAGTACTTC.

The sample holds one count of this clone. The J gene is TRBJ2-7, the V gene TRBV2, with D possibly being TRBD1 (7 bases). Germline CDR1 is SNHLY and CDR2 is FYNNEI. Trimming stripped 6 bases from V and 2 bases from J, with 14 bases between. This CDR3 is built from 14 residues. The CDR3 is CASRGGQLTYEQYF. The CDR3 DNA sequence: TGTGCCAGCAGGGGGGGACAGCTGACCTACGAGCAGTACTTC. The variable domain in full, with the rest retrieved from reference TRBV2 and TRBJ2-7, is EPEVTQTPSHQVTQMGQEVILRCVPISNHLYFYWYRQILGQKVEFLVSFYNNEISEKSEIFDDQFSVERPDGSNFTLKIRSTKLEDSAMYFCASRGGQLTYEQYFGPGTRLTVT.

The gene calls are TRBV3-1 (or the pseudogene TRBV3-2) and TRBJ2-5; D is ambiguous. V was clipped by 1 base and J by 2 bases, with 8 bases between them. The germline V gene has CDR1 LGHDT and CDR2 YNNKEL (reference sequence). CDR3 length equals 14 residues. CDR3 region: CASSQGRLQETQYF. The CDR3 DNA reads as TGTGCCAGCAGCCAAGGCAGGCTACAAGAGACCCAGTACTTC.

V and J are TRBV11-2 and TRBJ1-3, with D possibly being TRBD1 (5 bases). V lost 5 bases and J 0 bases, leaving 11 bases between the germline ends. The CDR3 runs 15 residues. Per germline, CDR1 SGHAT and CDR2 FQNNGV. For the CDR3, the DNA is TGTGCCAGCAGCGCAGGGTTAAGCTCTGGAAACACCATATATTTT. It is translated as CASSAGLSSGNTIYF.

The V gene is TRBV6-4, the J gene TRBJ2-7; TRBD1 is a possible D gene (6 bases). CDR1 and CDR2 from the germline V gene are MRHNA and SNTAGT. CDR3 size: 15 residues. Deletions cut 0 bases from V and 7 bases from J, with 16 bases between. As DNA, the CDR3 is TGTGCCAGCAGTGACTCGGGGGACATTCGGTGGGAGCAGTACTTC. Protein product: CASSDSGDIRWEQYF.

CDR3 protein: CASSLNAGPYEQYF. DNA of the CDR3: TGTGCCAGCAGCTTAAACGCAGGTCCCTACGAGCAGTACTTC. The genes are TRBV5-4 and TRBJ2-7; D is unresolved. The germline V gene has CDR1 SGHNT and CDR2 YYREEE (reference sequence). Trimming took 2 bases from V and 2 from J, leaving 11 bases between them. The CDR3 totals 14 residues.

This clone was seen a single time. J is TRBJ1-6 and V is TRBV3-1 (or the pseudogene TRBV3-2); D not certain. Germline V gene data show CDR1 as LGHDT and CDR2 as YNNKEL (reference sequence). This CDR3 has 14 residues. V was pared by 1 base and J by 6 bases, with 7 bases between. CDR3 bases: TGTGCCAGCAGCCAAGCTCCACCTAATTCACCCCTCCACTTT. It is translated as CASSQAPPNSPLHF.

The V and J genes are TRBV27 and TRBJ2-5; D might be TRBD1 (6 bases). The CDR3 covers 18 residues. V gave up 3 bases and J gave up 1 base, with 21 bases separating them. In germline, CDR1 is MNHEY, CDR2 SMNVEV (reference sequence). The CDR3 region is CASSFLPPVGQLQETQYF. The CDR3 bases are TGTGCCAGCAGTTTTCTCCCCCCCGTAGGACAGCTCCAAGAGACCCAGTACTTC.

The chain employs TRBV28 and TRBJ2-3; 11 bases agree with TRBD2. The CDR3 runs to 17 residues. Trimming took 3 bases from V and 3 from J; bases not matched to a gene: 8. CDR1 is MDHEN and CDR2 is SYDVKM in the germline V gene. The DNA for the CDR3 is TGTGCCAGCAGTTTCGGTAGCGGGAGGGCCGGGACAGATACGCAGTATTTT. Translated, it gives CASSFGSGRAGTDTQYF.

V and J are TRBV19 and TRBJ2-1; 13 nucleotides align to TRBD2. This CDR3 is built from 17 residues. Germline V gives CDR1 LNHDA, CDR2 SQIVND (reference sequence). V dropped 9 bases and J dropped 4; count of bases not matched to a gene: 12. The CDR3 nucleotides read TGTGCCAGCCAGCCCCGGACTAGCGGGAGCCGGTACAATGAGCAGTTCTTC. Encoded protein: CASQPRTSGSRYNEQFF.